The T cell receptor (beta chain) described here comes from a study of blood T cells in healthy people across ages. Study overall: Template switching retrieved approximately one barcoded beta molecule for each two T cells.

It was with a sample-barcoded 5' primer and a J-beta primer mix that a second PCR of about 6 to 12 cycles was run. TCRdb itself ran the 5' RACE reads through MiXCR, one entry per CDR3 protein. Of over a million distinct CDR3 sequences in the sample, less than 50% are singletons; the top ten hold 18%. This clonotype was sampled from a woman aged 55-69 years in good health. Sequenced material: blood.

In DNA, the CDR3 is TGCGCCAGCAGCACGGGACTAGCGGGAGGGCCAAATCCCGCAGATACGCAGTATTTT. Encoded protein: CASSTGLAGGPNPADTQYF. The rearrangement joins TRBV5-1 to TRBJ2-3, with 16 bases that match TRBD2. The CDR3 has 19 amino acids. Trimming removed 4 bases from V and 4 bases from J; junction bases left unmatched: 12. Germline lookup yields CDR1 SGHRS and CDR2 YFSETQ.